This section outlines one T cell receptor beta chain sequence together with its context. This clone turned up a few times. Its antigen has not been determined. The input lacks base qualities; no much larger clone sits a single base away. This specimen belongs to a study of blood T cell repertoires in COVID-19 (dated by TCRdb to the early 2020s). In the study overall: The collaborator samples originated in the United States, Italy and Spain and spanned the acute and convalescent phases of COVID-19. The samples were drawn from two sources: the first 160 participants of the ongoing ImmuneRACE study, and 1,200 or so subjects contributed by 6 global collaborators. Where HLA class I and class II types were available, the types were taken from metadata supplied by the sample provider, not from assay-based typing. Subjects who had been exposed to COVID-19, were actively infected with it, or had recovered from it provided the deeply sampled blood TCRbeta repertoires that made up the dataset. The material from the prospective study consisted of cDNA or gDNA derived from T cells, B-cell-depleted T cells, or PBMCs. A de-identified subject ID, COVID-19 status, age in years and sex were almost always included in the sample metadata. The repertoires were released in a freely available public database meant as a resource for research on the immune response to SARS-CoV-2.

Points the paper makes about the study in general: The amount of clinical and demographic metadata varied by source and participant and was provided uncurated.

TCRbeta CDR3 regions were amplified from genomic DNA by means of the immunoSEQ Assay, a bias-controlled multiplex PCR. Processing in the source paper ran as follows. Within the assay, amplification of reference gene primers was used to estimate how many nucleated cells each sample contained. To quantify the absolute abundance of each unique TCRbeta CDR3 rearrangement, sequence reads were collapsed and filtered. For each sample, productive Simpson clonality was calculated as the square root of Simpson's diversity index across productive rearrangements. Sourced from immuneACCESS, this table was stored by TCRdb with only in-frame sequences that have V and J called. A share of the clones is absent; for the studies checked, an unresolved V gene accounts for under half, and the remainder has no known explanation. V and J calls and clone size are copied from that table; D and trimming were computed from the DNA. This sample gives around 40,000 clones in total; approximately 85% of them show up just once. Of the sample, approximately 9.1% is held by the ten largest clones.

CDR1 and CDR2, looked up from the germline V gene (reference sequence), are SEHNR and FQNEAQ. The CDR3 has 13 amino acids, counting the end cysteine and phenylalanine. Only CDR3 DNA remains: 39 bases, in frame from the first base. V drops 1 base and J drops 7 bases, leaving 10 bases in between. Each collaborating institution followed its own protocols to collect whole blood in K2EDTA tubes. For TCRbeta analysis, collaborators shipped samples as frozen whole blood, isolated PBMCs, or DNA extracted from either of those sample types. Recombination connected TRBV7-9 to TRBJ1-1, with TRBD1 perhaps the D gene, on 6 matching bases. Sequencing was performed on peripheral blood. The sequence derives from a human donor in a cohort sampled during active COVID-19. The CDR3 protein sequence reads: CASSLGTEGEAFF. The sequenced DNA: TGTGCCAGCAGCTTAGGGACAGAAGGTGAAGCTTTCTTT.